This TCR beta chain is drawn from a study of T cells and Merkel cell carcinoma outcomes. Findings and caveats of the study: Merkel cell carcinoma outcomes were reportedly predicted by repertoire and T-cell density.

On this clone: Antigen unknown.

Data came from immunoSEQ multiplex PCR; TCRdb stores just in-frame clones and leaves some out. Of about 9,200 clones in the sample, around four fifths are singletons; the top ten hold around 2.5%. Germline values: CDR1 MNHNY, CDR2 SVGAGI (reference sequence). The V end was cut by 2 bases, the J end by 5 bases, with 9 bases between. The CDR3 length is 13 residues. Sequencing input: tumor tissue from Merkel cell carcinoma. This receptor was identified in a human donor with Merkel cell carcinoma. The chain is built from TRBV6-6 and TRBJ1-1; D call uncertain. The CDR3, as DNA: TGTGCCAGCAGTTACCACCTGGGGACTGAAGCTTTCTTT. Translated, it gives CASSYHLGTEAFF.